One and the same sample provided the 13 T cell receptor beta chains below, sequenced in a study of blood T cells in healthy people across ages. Through a sample-barcoded 5' primer and a J-beta primer mix, a second PCR was run for 7 to 11 cycles. A single record per CDR3 protein comes from TCRdb applying MiXCR to the 5' RACE reads. This table has about 570,000 distinct CDR3 sequences, around 27% appearing once. This sample also appeared in a second study, on T cells of mothers and their children.

The sequenced sample consisted of blood. These receptors came from a boy aged 2 to 10 in good health.

This rearrangement joins TRBV24-1 to TRBJ2-3; possibly TRBD2 for D (5 bases). V shed 4 bases and J shed 4 bases, with 26 bases lying between them. The CDR3 totals 19 residues. From germline, CDR1 is KGHDR and CDR2 SFDVKD. This CDR3 reads CATSDPLPVGSVTPDTQYF. CDR3 DNA: TGTGCCACCAGTGACCCTTTGCCGGTGGGGAGCGTTACACCAGATACGCAGTATTTT.

This clonotype was detected ten times or more. J is TRBJ2-7 and V is TRBV5-1; TRBD2 aligns across 9 bases. This CDR3 comprises 15 residues. Germline CDR1 reads SGHRS; CDR2 reads YFSETQ. Trimming at V came to 0 bases and at J to 3 bases, leaving 4 bases not matched to a gene. CDR3 DNA: TGCGCCAGCAGCTTGGATGCGGGGGGGCTCTACGAGCAGTACTTC. Its protein is CASSLDAGGLYEQYF.

The V call is TRBV27, the J call TRBJ2-5; TRBD1 matches at 9 bases. In germline, CDR1 is MNHEY, CDR2 SMNVEV (reference sequence). V dropped 5 bases and J dropped 5; count of bases not matched to a gene: 18. CDR3 length: 18 residues. The CDR3 coding sequence is TGTGCCAGCAGTCGACTTCTCCGGGACAGGGATTGGGGTGAGACCCAGTACTTC. This translates into CASSRLLRDRDWGETQYF.

J is TRBJ1-2 and V is TRBV5-1; 8 bases line up with TRBD1. This CDR3 region has 12 residues. Trimming removed 5 bases from V and 10 bases from J; junction bases left unmatched: 7. The V gene's germline CDR1 is SGHRS and CDR2 YFSETQ. CDR3 amino acids: CASRNTGGLYTF. CDR3 sequence (DNA): TGCGCCAGCAGAAACACAGGGGGACTCTACACCTTC. The whole variable domain, filled in from reference TRBV5-1 and TRBJ1-2, reads KAGVTQTPRYLIKTRGQQVTLSCSPISGHRSVSWYQQTPGQGLQFLFEYFSETQRNKGNFPGRFSGRQFSNSRSEMNVSTLELGDSALYLCASRNTGGLYTFGSGTRLTVV.

V is TRBV20-1 and J is TRBJ2-5; either TRBD1 or TRBD2 may fit D (5 bases each). V lost 0 bases and J lost 5, with 16 bases in between. Germline loops: CDR1 DFQATT, CDR2 SNEGSKA (reference sequence). The length of the CDR3 is 15 residues. The CDR3 DNA reads TGCAGTGCTAGAGATTCGACGGGGCTTGGGGAGACCCAGTACTTC. This sequence encodes CSARDSTGLGETQYF.

This clonotype has more than one count but fewer than ten. This sequence joins TRBV29-1 and TRBJ1-1; D is perhaps TRBD1 (6 bases). Germline values: CDR1 SQVTM, CDR2 ANQGSEA. The CDR3 loop spans 14 amino acids. V dropped 4 bases and J dropped 0 bases, with 12 bases sitting between them. The chain's CDR3 is CSVVGGPVNTEAFF. CDR3 bases: TGCAGCGTTGTCGGGGGCCCTGTGAACACTGAAGCTTTCTTT.

A few counts support this clonotype. V gene TRBV27 combines with J gene TRBJ1-1, with D tentatively TRBD1 (5 bases). Trimming cost V 7 bases and J 2 bases, with 14 bases left between them. The CDR3 has 14 residues. Germline V CDR1 and CDR2: MNHEY, SMNVEV (reference sequence). The CDR3 region is CASTWGNGNTEAFF. The DNA of the CDR3 is TGTGCCAGCACTTGGGGGAACGGAAACACTGAAGCTTTCTTT.

This clonotype was picked up many times. The chain combines TRBV4-3 with TRBJ2-5, with D perhaps matching TRBD2 (6 bases). The J call may be mistaken, given a closer DNA end match to TRBJ2-1. Germline V CDR1 and CDR2: LGHNA, YSLEER. The CDR3 contains 13 residues. The CDR3 protein is CASSQEGGNEQFF. The CDR3 nucleotides are TGCGCCAGCAGCCAAGAGGGGGGAAATGAGCAGTTCTTC.

The sample holds many counts of this clonotype. The chain joins TRBV5-1 to TRBJ2-5, with a tentative D call TRBD1 (6 bases). Deletions cut 0 bases from V and 5 bases from J, with 11 bases between. This CDR3 has 14 residues. Germline CDR1 and CDR2: SGHRS and YFSETQ. CDR3 region: CASSLGQARETQYF. CDR3 nucleotide sequence: TGCGCCAGCAGCTTGGGACAGGCCCGGGAGACCCAGTACTTC. The full variable domain, with the rest looked up from reference TRBV5-1 and TRBJ2-5, is KAGVTQTPRYLIKTRGQQVTLSCSPISGHRSVSWYQQTPGQGLQFLFEYFSETQRNKGNFPGRFSGRQFSNSRSEMNVSTLELGDSALYLCASSLGQARETQYFGPGTRLLVL.

CDR3 DNA: TGTGCCACACAAGCGGGGACTAGCACAGATACGCAGTATTTT. The encoded protein is CATQAGTSTDTQYF. The chain carries TRBV24-1 and TRBJ2-3; 7 bases are a match to TRBD2. The V segment lost 10 bases and the J segment 0 bases; nucleotides outside the gene matches: 6. This CDR3 comprises 14 residues. Per germline, CDR1 KGHDR and CDR2 SFDVKD.

The chain couples TRBV2 to TRBJ1-5; D is ambiguous. There are 15 residues in the CDR3. V gave up 4 bases and J gave up 0 bases, with 10 bases separating them. The V gene's germline CDR1 is SNHLY and CDR2 FYNNEI. CDR3 coding DNA: TGTGCCAGCAGTGGTTTGTCGGATAGCAATCAGCCCCAGCATTTT. Residues: CASSGLSDSNQPQHF.

The V and J genes are TRBV3-1 and TRBJ2-7; TRBD2 matches 12 bases. The germline V gene encodes CDR1 LGHDT and CDR2 YNNKEL (reference sequence). With V trimmed by 1 base and J by 5 bases, 6 bases remained unmatched. This CDR3 is 16 amino acids long. The CDR3 sequence: CASSQGLAGALHEQYF. The CDR3 bases are TGTGCCAGCAGCCAAGGACTAGCGGGAGCTCTCCACGAGCAGTACTTC.

This clonotype was counted only a few times. The V call is TRBV3-1, the J call TRBJ2-5; 7 positions agree with TRBD2. This CDR3 contains 16 residues. Germline CDR1 reads LGHDT; CDR2 reads YNNKEL (reference sequence). With V trimmed by 4 bases and J by 4 bases, 12 bases remained unmatched. CDR3 coding DNA: TGTGCCAGCAGCCCACTAGCGCGAGGTGGGGGAGAGACCCAGTACTTC. Encoded protein: CASSPLARGGGETQYF.